This is a list of T cell receptor beta chains from one sample in a study of identical twins. TCRdb re-called the 5' RACE reads with MiXCR, one entry per CDR3 protein. The sample records roughly 500,000 distinct CDR3 sequences, 22% being singletons. The sample was also reused in another study, on T cells expressing NK-cell markers.

Sequencing used CD4+ T cells sorted from blood. The receptors come from a woman aged 18 to 35 in good health. Both conserved end residues are part of each CDR3. Each record gives: J gene, D gene, clone size, V gene, CDR3 DNA, CDR3 protein. A D gene is named only where the DNA matches it firmly. A clone size is listed for some rows: how often the clone was seen (once, few, many), or a class if it is expanded.

TRBJ1-1 | - | few | TRBV4-3 | TGCGCCAGCAGCCAAGACCCTGGGACAAGCGCTTTCTTT | CASSQDPGTSAFF
TRBJ2-3 | - | - | TRBV7-2 | TGTGCCAGCAGCAGCCAGCTAGCAGATACGCAGTATTTT | CASSSQLADTQYF
TRBJ1-2 | - | - | TRBV12-3/TRBV12-4 | TGTGCCAGCAGCCCTACAGGCCCCACGACTGGCTACACCTTC | CASSPTGPTTGYTF
TRBJ2-3 | - | - | TRBV11-2 | TGTGCCAGCAGCGTAGACCCCGCTAGGACAGATACGCAGTATTTT | CASSVDPARTDTQYF
TRBJ2-5 | - | - | TRBV5-6 | TGTGCCACCAGCCGTTTGGGGAAAGGCCGAGGGAAGACCCAGTACTTC | CATSRLGKGRGKTQYF
TRBJ2-7 | - | - | TRBV12-3/TRBV12-4 | TGTGCCAGCAGTTTAATGGACTCCTACGAGCAGTACTTC | CASSLMDSYEQYF
TRBJ1-1 | - | - | TRBV20-1 | TGCAGTGCTAAGGGACCTGAAGCTTTCTTT | CSAKGPEAFF
TRBJ2-7 | - | - | TRBV3-1 | TGTGCCAGCAGCCGGGACTGGCGCTACGAGCAGTACTTC | CASSRDWRYEQYF
TRBJ2-3 | - | many | TRBV11-1 | TGTGCCAGCAGCCGTGGAGGGCCCTCGACCCATGGGGTCACAGATACGCAGTATTTT | CASSRGGPSTHGVTDTQYF
TRBJ2-1 | - | - | TRBV12-5 | TGTGCTAGTGGTTTGGCCCGGGACCCACGGAATGAGCAGTTCTTC | CASGLARDPRNEQFF